Each of the 14 T cell receptor beta chains below was sequenced from the same sample in a study of blood T cell repertoires in COVID-19. Produced via immunoSEQ multiplex PCR; TCRdb's table is partial and in-frame only. Counted here are 150,000 to 200,000 clones, approximately 82% occurring once; the ten biggest clones make up 15% to 20%. The sample taken for sequencing was PBMCs or T cells enriched from blood (not recorded which). The receptors originated from a woman in her 50s who had recovered from COVID-19.

The chain carries TRBV5-8 and TRBJ2-7; 8 positions agree with TRBD2. V shed 4 bases, J shed 0 bases, and the junction held 9 bases outside the gene matches. CDR3 length: 16 amino acids. Germline lookup yields CDR1 SGHTS and CDR2 YDEGEE. As DNA, the CDR3 is TGTGCCAGCAGCCCGCAGGCGGGGGGAAGCTCCTACGAGCAGTACTTC. Translated, it gives CASSPQAGGSSYEQYF. The full variable domain, in which reference TRBV5-8 and TRBJ2-7 provide the parts outside the CDR3, is EAGVTQSPTHLIKTRGQQATLRCSPISGHTSVYWYQQALGLGLQFLLWYDEGEERNRGNFPPRFSGRQFPNYSSELNVNALELEDSALYLCASSPQAGGSSYEQYFGPGTRLTVT.

This rearrangement joins TRBV3-1 (or the pseudogene TRBV3-2) to TRBJ2-7, with D possibly matching TRBD2 (6 bases). Trimming removed 1 base from V and 3 bases from J, with 7 bases in between. This CDR3 is built from 13 residues. Germline V gene sequence: CDR1 LGHDT, CDR2 YNNKEL (reference sequence). CDR3 nucleotides: TGTGCCAGCAGCCAAGTGGGGGGCTACGAGCAGTACTTC. It is translated as CASSQVGGYEQYF.

This rearrangement joins TRBV3-1 (or the pseudogene TRBV3-2) to TRBJ1-1; 9 bases match TRBD1. This CDR3 spans 14 amino acids. J gave up 7 bases and V 0 bases, and 3 bases lay outside the gene matches. The germline V gene encodes CDR1 LGHDT and CDR2 YNNKEL (reference sequence). The CDR3, as DNA: TGTGCCAGCAGCCAAGATTGGGACAGGGATGAAGCTTTCTTT. Amino acid sequence: CASSQDWDRDEAFF.

The rearrangement uses TRBV6-5 and TRBJ2-1, with 10 nucleotides matching TRBD2. The CDR3 loop spans 13 amino acids. Per germline, CDR1 MNHEY and CDR2 SVGAGI. V was pared by 8 bases and J by 8 bases, with 6 bases of the junction left unmatched. CDR3 region: CASRASGSYEQFF. CDR3 sequence (DNA): TGTGCCAGCCGGGCTAGCGGGAGTTATGAGCAGTTCTTC.

This chain joins TRBV5-6 and TRBJ2-7; no clear D gene. Per the germline V gene, CDR1 is SGHDT and CDR2 is YYEEEE. V lost 0 bases and J lost 0, with 4 bases in between. CDR3 size: 13 residues. CDR3 residues: CASSLASSYEQYF. The DNA for the CDR3 is TGTGCCAGCAGCTTGGCGTCCTCCTACGAGCAGTACTTC.

This chain links TRBV28 with TRBJ2-1, with a possible D match to TRBD2 (6 bases). Trimming removed 6 bases at V and 0 bases at J, with 24 bases between. The CDR3 sequence is 19 residues long. From germline, CDR1 is MDHEN and CDR2 SYDVKM. The CDR3 protein is CASSPPPGGVPSSYNEQFF. The CDR3 bases are TGTGCCAGCAGCCCACCCCCAGGCGGGGTCCCTAGCTCCTACAATGAGCAGTTCTTC. Filled out from reference TRBV28 and TRBJ2-1, the complete variable domain reads DVKVTQSSRYLVKRTGEKVFLECVQDMDHENMFWYRQDPGLGLRLIYFSYDVKMKEKGDIPEGYSVSREKKERFSLILESASTNQTSMYLCASSPPPGGVPSSYNEQFFGPGTRLTVL.

The chain carries TRBV11-2 and TRBJ1-2; no clear D. The germline V gene has CDR1 SGHAT and CDR2 FQNNGV. The CDR3 totals 13 residues. Trimming cost V 5 bases and J 4 bases, with 11 bases left between them. The CDR3 here is CASSPRMGYGYTF. The CDR3 DNA reads as TGTGCCAGCAGCCCTAGGATGGGCTATGGCTACACCTTC.

The table lists this clone with a few counts. The chain uses TRBV25-1 and TRBJ1-2; 7 nucleotides agree with TRBD1. Germline assignment: CDR1 MGHDK and CDR2 SYGVNS. This CDR3 region has 13 residues. V was pared by 3 bases and J by 11 bases, with 9 bases of the junction left unmatched. The CDR3 bases are TGTGCCAGCAGTGACGGGGGTAACAGGGGATACACCTTC. Protein: CASSDGGNRGYTF.

The genes are TRBV20-1 and TRBJ2-3; no firm D call. CDR3 length equals 11 residues. The V end was cut by 6 bases, the J end by 1 base, with 5 bases between. Per the germline V gene, CDR1 is DFQATT and CDR2 is SNEGSKA (reference sequence). In DNA form, the CDR3 reads TGCAGTGCCCCTGGCACAGATACGCAGTATTTT. Its protein product is CSAPGTDTQYF.

The CDR3 DNA reads as TGTGCCAGTAGCCCGTCCCGGGCTGGAAACACCATATATTTT. Amino acids: CASSPSRAGNTIYF. The rearrangement uses TRBV19 and TRBJ1-3; unclear D gene. Germline CDR1 LNHDA, CDR2 SQIVND (reference sequence). Trimming stripped 6 bases from V and 2 bases from J, with 11 bases between. The CDR3 consists of 14 residues.

This sequence joins TRBV18 and TRBJ2-5; perhaps TRBD1 as D (6 bases). The CDR3 loop spans 15 amino acids. Germline V gene sequence: CDR1 KGHSH, CDR2 LQKENI. The V end was cut by 0 bases, the J end by 7 bases, with 15 bases between. Here the CDR3 DNA reads TGTGCCAGCTCACCACCTGAGGGGGACCGGCGGACCCAGTACTTC. It encodes CASSPPEGDRRTQYF.

This clone came up once. This chain links TRBV7-8 with TRBJ1-1; 7 bases are shared with TRBD1. The V gene's germline CDR1 is SGHVS and CDR2 FQNEAQ. The junction had 8 bases not matched to a gene; V was cut back by 0 bases and J by 1 base. This CDR3 region has 17 residues. Here the CDR3 reads CASSLADRTPPNTEAFF. The CDR3 region has the DNA TGTGCCAGCAGCTTAGCGGACAGGACCCCACCGAACACTGAAGCTTTCTTT. The whole variable domain, remainder taken from reference TRBV7-8 and TRBJ1-1, is GAGVSQSPRYKVAKRGQDVALRCDPISGHVSLFWYQQALGQGPEFLTYFQNEAQLDKSGLPSDRFFAERPEGSVSTLKIQRTQQEDSAVYLCASSLADRTPPNTEAFFGQGTRLTVV.

The CDR3 DNA is TGTGCCAGCAGCCCTAATTCGCTTAATTCACCCCTCCACTTT. Its translation: CASSPNSLNSPLHF. The chain couples TRBV9 to TRBJ1-6; D remains ambiguous. Trimming took off 4 bases at V and 6 bases at J, with 11 bases between the two ends. This CDR3 has 14 residues. CDR1 is SGDLS and CDR2 is YYNGEE in the germline V gene.

This clone has just a few counts. The rearrangement links TRBV6-6 to TRBJ1-2; 7 nucleotides line up with TRBD1. The germline CDR1 and CDR2 sequences are MNHNY and SVGAGI (reference sequence). The CDR3 spans 15 residues. The trim removed 4 bases at V and 8 bases at J, leaving 13 bases unmatched. The CDR3 coding sequence is TGTGCCAGCAGTTTGTGGGACAGTGATGGGCAGGGCTACACCTTC. Protein product: CASSLWDSDGQGYTF.